The rows below give T cell receptor beta chains drawn from one sample of a study of regulatory T cells in long-lasting Graves disease. TCRdb re-derived calls from the multiplex PCR reads in MiXCR, one entry per CDR3 protein. The table has about 460,000 distinct CDR3 sequences, about 15% seen once. The sample was also reused in another study, on T cells in Graves' hyperthyroidism and ophthalmopathy.

This material consisted of peripheral blood mononuclear cells (PBMCs), taken at new diagnosis, from a patient treated with antithyroid drugs. These receptors all stem from a woman aged 45-65 years with Graves disease. Each CDR3 is given with its conserved first and last residue. D genes are given only for firm matches. Size is omitted from some rows. Given values are once, few, many or a class for expanded clones.

len	v_gene	j_gene	d_gene	abundance	CDR3aa	CDR3nt
17	TRBV4-2	TRBJ2-3	TRBD1	NA	CASSQDKLGTGSDTQYF	TGTGCCAGCAGCCAAGATAAATTAGGGACAGGGTCAGATACGCAGTATTTT
14	TRBV2	TRBJ1-4	NA	few	CASSDARLDEKLFF	TGTGCCAGCAGTGACGCCAGGCTGGATGAAAAACTGTTTTTT
15	TRBV29-1	TRBJ2-3	NA	NA	CSVERDVAFTDTQYF	TGCAGCGTTGAAAGGGACGTAGCCTTCACAGATACGCAGTATTTT
17	TRBV6-2/TRBV6-3	TRBJ2-5	TRBD2	many	CASSYMTSGNLEETQYF	TGTGCCAGCAGTTACATGACTAGCGGGAATTTGGAGGAGACCCAGTACTTC
13	TRBV28	TRBJ2-5	NA	NA	CASSPIRVETQYF	TGTGCCAGCAGCCCCATTCGGGTGGAGACCCAGTACTTC
13	TRBV11-2	TRBJ1-4	NA	many	CASSSFRDQKLFF	TGTGCCAGCAGCTCCTTCCGGGACCAAAAACTGTTTTTT
14	TRBV28	TRBJ2-1	NA	many	CASSINLKGVEQFF	TGTGCCAGCAGCATAAACTTAAAGGGGGTTGAGCAGTTCTTC
14	TRBV5-1	TRBJ1-2	NA	few	CASSLTMNNYGYTF	TGCGCCAGCAGCTTGACGATGAATAACTATGGCTACACCTTC
14	TRBV5-1	TRBJ2-7	TRBD1	few	CASSSRTGNYEQYF	TGCGCCAGCAGTTCACGGACAGGGAACTACGAGCAGTACTTC
14	TRBV3-1	TRBJ1-4	NA	many	CASSPDTTNEKLFF	TGTGCCAGCAGTCCCGACACAACTAATGAAAAACTGTTTTTT
15	TRBV28	TRBJ1-2	NA	many	CASLGGFGANYGYTF	TGTGCCAGCCTGGGGGGATTCGGAGCGAACTATGGCTACACCTTC
17	TRBV7-9	TRBJ2-3	TRBD2	NA	CASSSGRGWQPTDTQYF	TGTGCCAGCAGCTCTGGGCGGGGGTGGCAACCCACAGATACGCAGTATTTT
14	TRBV5-1	TRBJ1-2	TRBD1	few	CASSAGTGSGGYTF	TGCGCCAGCAGCGCCGGGACAGGGTCGGGTGGCTACACCTTC
16	TRBV7-2	TRBJ2-5	TRBD1	NA	CASSFLWDSPQETQYF	TGTGCCAGCAGCTTTCTATGGGACAGTCCTCAAGAGACCCAGTACTTC
15	TRBV5-1	TRBJ2-1	TRBD2	many	CASSQVPGLAHEQFF	TGCGCCAGCAGCCAAGTCCCGGGACTAGCCCATGAGCAGTTCTTC
16	TRBV28	TRBJ1-3	NA	few	CASTRGGKSSGNTIYF	TGTGCCAGCACGAGGGGGGGTAAGAGCTCTGGAAACACCATATATTTT
15	TRBV18	TRBJ2-5	NA	few	CASSIGQEGGETQYF	TGTGCCAGCTCAATCGGACAGGAGGGCGGAGAGACCCAGTACTTC
13	TRBV7-9	TRBJ1-1	TRBD1	NA	CASSLTGPSEAFF	TGTGCCAGCAGCTTGACAGGGCCTAGTGAAGCTTTCTTT
11	TRBV2	TRBJ1-1	TRBD1	many	CASSLDRASFF	TGTGCCAGCAGTTTGGACAGGGCATCTTTCTTT
12	TRBV5-1	TRBJ2-1	NA	NA	CASMATYNEQFF	TGCGCCAGCATGGCTACGTACAATGAGCAGTTCTTC
15	TRBV2	TRBJ1-5	NA	many	CASREQGGFNQPQHF	TGTGCCAGCAGGGAACAGGGTGGGTTCAATCAGCCCCAGCATTTT
18	TRBV9	TRBJ2-2	TRBD2	NA	CASSFGLARPPTAGELFF	TGTGCCAGCAGCTTTGGACTAGCCAGACCCCCTACAGCCGGGGAGCTGTTTTTT
14	TRBV28	TRBJ1-4	NA	NA	CASRRYRANEKLFF	TGTGCCAGCAGGCGGTATAGGGCTAATGAAAAACTGTTTTTT
14	TRBV9	TRBJ2-7	NA	NA	CASSEGRADYGQYF	TGTGCCAGCAGCGAGGGGCGAGCGGACTACGGGCAGTACTTC
15	TRBV20-1	TRBJ2-7	TRBD2	many	CSASVWTSGTYEQYF	TGCAGTGCTAGTGTTTGGACTAGCGGAACCTACGAGCAGTACTTC
17	TRBV4-2	TRBJ2-7	TRBD2	many	CASSPNAGLDGLYEQYF	TGTGCCAGCAGCCCAAACGCGGGACTAGACGGCTTATACGAGCAGTACTTC
16	TRBV5-1	TRBJ2-1	TRBD1	few	CASSGVDRGSYNEQFF	TGCGCCAGCAGTGGGGTCGACAGGGGCTCCTACAATGAGCAGTTCTTC
15	TRBV5-1	TRBJ2-3	NA	many	CASSPGQGHTDTQYF	TGCGCCAGCAGCCCTGGCCAGGGTCACACAGATACGCAGTATTTT
15	TRBV9	TRBJ2-1	NA	few	CASSFGTLAPNEQFF	TGTGCCAGCAGCTTTGGGACACTAGCTCCCAATGAGCAGTTCTTC
12	TRBV19	TRBJ2-3	NA	NA	CASSMVPDTQYF	TGTGCCAGTAGTATGGTCCCAGATACGCAGTATTTT
13	TRBV29-1	TRBJ2-7	TRBD2	many	CSVRTSETYEQYF	TGCAGCGTGAGGACTAGCGAAACCTACGAGCAGTACTTC
19	TRBV5-1	TRBJ2-2	TRBD2	few	CASSFPRQGLAGVIGELFF	TGCGCCAGCAGCTTCCCGCGACAAGGACTAGCGGGAGTGATCGGGGAGCTGTTTTTT
20	TRBV7-9	TRBJ2-7	TRBD2	few	CASSSLRPGTSGNEVEEQYF	TGTGCCAGCAGCTCCCTACGACCCGGGACTAGCGGGAATGAAGTTGAGGAGCAGTACTTC
12	TRBV6-1	TRBJ2-7	NA	many	CASSAGVYEQYF	TGTGCCAGCAGTGCCGGTGTTTACGAGCAGTACTTC
16	TRBV28	TRBJ2-3	TRBD2	NA	CASSLRREGSTDTQYF	TGTGCCAGCAGTTTAAGGCGGGAGGGTAGCACAGATACGCAGTATTTT
14	TRBV9	TRBJ2-1	NA	few	CASSVAHYGNEQFF	TGTGCCAGCAGCGTAGCCCACTACGGGAATGAGCAGTTCTTC
20	TRBV5-1	TRBJ2-1	TRBD2	NA	CASSLGPGLAGGLLYNEQFF	TGTGCCAGCAGCTTGGGCCCGGGACTAGCGGGAGGTCTCTTATACAATGAGCAGTTCTTC
15	TRBV30	TRBJ1-4	TRBD1	NA	CAWSAGQGINEKLFF	TGTGCCTGGAGTGCTGGACAGGGGATTAACGAAAAACTGTTTTTT
11	TRBV2	TRBJ1-1	NA	many	CASSAFTEAFF	TGTGCCAGCAGTGCTTTCACTGAAGCTTTCTTT
17	TRBV2	TRBJ1-1	TRBD1	many	CATWMRDPTGVNTEAFF	TGTGCCACCTGGATGAGGGACCCGACAGGGGTGAACACTGAAGCTTTCTTT